The entry below gives a single T cell receptor beta chain sequence along with its context. Germline loops: CDR1 LGHNT, CDR2 FRNRAP. The CDR3 runs 18 residues. The ends were cut back, 0 bases at V and 0 bases at J, with 15 bases in the middle. Researchers took RNA transcripts and amplified the TCR beta CDR3 regions from them. A first-round RT-PCR of the TCR CDR3 used the HTBI primer set. TCRdb independently ran MiXCR on the multiplex PCR reads; one entry per CDR3 protein. There are some 500,000 distinct CDR3 sequences in the sample; roughly an eighth occur only once, and 15% to 20% lies in the top ten. The data stem from a study of T cells in Graves' hyperthyroidism and ophthalmopathy.

The clonotype comes from a woman aged 18-30 years with Graves' hyperthyroidism. This sequence joins TRBV12-5 and TRBJ1-3; possibly TRBD1 for D (5 bases). The sample comprised blood. CDR3 bases: TGTGCTAGTGGTTTGGTACAGAAGAGGGGCCTCTCTGGAAACACCATATATTTT. Protein: CASGLVQKRGLSGNTIYF.